This T cell receptor (beta chain) was recorded in a study of blood T cell repertoires in COVID-19. For the study at large: Sample material is recorded as cDNA or gDNA derived from T cells, B-cell-depleted T cells, or PBMCs.

The trim removed 8 bases at V and 5 bases at J, leaving 16 bases unmatched. Looked up from germline, CDR1 is MNHEY and CDR2 is SMNVEV (reference sequence). There are 17 residues in the CDR3. The table came from immunoSEQ multiplex PCR; TCRdb's copy has only in-frame clones and leaves some out. Here the sample spans roughly 20,000 clones, about 87% being singletons. The chain carries TRBV27 and TRBJ2-3, with 10 bases aligning to TRBD1. Source material: peripheral blood. This TCR came from a human donor in a cohort sampled during active COVID-19. CDR3 DNA: TGTGCCAGCTCCGGACAGGGGGGGCTCGGCACCGAAGATACGCAGTATTTT. Residues: CASSGQGGLGTEDTQYF.